Each of the 27 T cell receptor beta chains below was sequenced from the same sample in a study of T cell responses to AZD1222 COVID-19 vaccine. Libraries were prepared by immunoSEQ multiplex PCR; TCRdb keeps only in-frame clonotypes and omits some of them. The data show around 99,000 clones, 87% seen once. Material: peripheral blood, obtained 28 days after the second AZD1222 dose. The receptors here all came from an adult who received the AZD1222 COVID-19 vaccine.

CDR3 residues: CASSRPGAAYEQYF. DNA of the CDR3: TGTGCCAGCAGCCGCCCGGGGGCCGCCTACGAGCAGTACTTC. The V call is TRBV5-4, the J call TRBJ2-7; perhaps D is TRBD1 or TRBD2 (6 bases each). This CDR3 spans 14 amino acids. With 4 bases removed from V and 2 bases from J, the gap between germline ends came to 13 bases. Germline CDR1 is SGHNT and CDR2 is YYREEE (reference sequence). The complete variable domain, with remaining parts taken from reference TRBV5-4 and TRBJ2-7, reads ETGVTQSPTHLIKTRGQQVTLRCSSQSGHNTVSWYQQALGQGPQFIFQYYREEENGRGNFPPRFSGLQFPNYSSELNVNALELDDSALYLCASSRPGAAYEQYFGPGTRLTVT.

The J gene is TRBJ2-5, the V gene TRBV5-6, with D perhaps assigned TRBD1 or TRBD2 (6 bases each). The CDR3 has 15 amino acids. Deletions cut 1 base from V and 5 bases from J, with 15 bases between. The germline V gene has CDR1 SGHDT and CDR2 YYEEEE. The CDR3 sequence: CASSLFTGGGETQYF. CDR3 sequence (DNA): TGTGCCAGCAGCTTGTTTACCGGGGGCGGGGAGACCCAGTACTTC.

The genes are TRBV9 and TRBJ1-1; unclear D gene. CDR1 and CDR2 (germline): SGDLS, YYNGEE. The germline V and J ends were trimmed by 0 bases and 1 base, with 7 bases remaining between them. The CDR3 contains 14 residues. The CDR3 loop reads CASSVASGNTEAFF. The DNA of the CDR3 is TGTGCCAGCAGCGTAGCTTCAGGGAACACTGAAGCTTTCTTT. Combining the CDR3 with reference TRBV9 and TRBJ1-1 gives the whole variable domain DSGVTQTPKHLITATGQRVTLRCSPRSGDLSVYWYQQSLDQGLQFLIQYYNGEERAKGNILERFSAQQFPDLHSELNLSSLELGDSALYFCASSVASGNTEAFFGQGTRLTVV.

The V call is TRBV5-8, the J call TRBJ1-5; 7 bases line up with TRBD1. V dropped 0 bases and J dropped 7; count of bases not matched to a gene: 4. This CDR3 comprises 14 residues. The germline V gene has CDR1 SGHTS and CDR2 YDEGEE. CDR3 in amino acids: CASSLVTGDQPQHF. The DNA for the CDR3 is TGTGCCAGCAGCTTGGTAACAGGGGACCAGCCCCAGCATTTT.

This sequence joins TRBV28 and TRBJ2-2; TRBD1 matches 11 bases. CDR1 is MDHEN, CDR2 SYDVKM, per germline. The CDR3 is made up of 16 amino acids. V shed 5 bases and J 7 bases; nucleotides not matched to a gene: 9. The CDR3 coding sequence is TGTGCCAGCAGTACCTGGACAGGGGGCGATGGCGGGGAGCTGTTTTTT. Residues: CASSTWTGGDGGELFF.

This clone has more than one count but fewer than ten. The chain uses TRBV29-1 and TRBJ1-4, with unresolved D. Trimming took 4 bases from V and 4 from J, leaving 10 bases between them. CDR1 and CDR2 (germline): SQVTM, ANQGSEA. The CDR3 loop spans 13 amino acids. CDR3 sequence (DNA): TGCAGCGTTGGTGGGGTCCTTAATGAAAAACTGTTTTTT. Encoded protein: CSVGGVLNEKLFF.

This clone came up a few times. This chain links TRBV6-1 with TRBJ2-1; D gene unclear. Trimming cost V 1 base and J 7 bases, with 14 bases left between them. Germline CDR1 and CDR2: MNHNS and SASEGT. This CDR3 has 15 amino acids. CDR3 nucleotide sequence: TGTGCCAGCAGTGAAGTCAACCCAGCAGGAAATGAGCAGTTCTTC. Its translation is CASSEVNPAGNEQFF.

This clone turned up a few times. The chain has TRBV19 and TRBJ1-6; D gene ambiguous. Looked up from germline, CDR1 is LNHDA and CDR2 is SQIVND (reference sequence). This CDR3 contains 15 residues. The V gene lost 7 bases and the J gene lost 1 base, with 11 bases spanning the gap. The CDR3 region has the DNA TGTGCCAGTAAGTCTGGACTTTCCTATAATTCACCCCTCCACTTT. Its protein product is CASKSGLSYNSPLHF.

The chain employs TRBV6-5 and TRBJ2-7, with 9 bases identical to TRBD1. From germline, CDR1 is MNHEY and CDR2 SVGAGI. The trim removed 6 bases at V and 7 bases at J, leaving 13 bases unmatched. The CDR3 is 15 residues long. The CDR3 here is CASSSGTGSLWEQYF. CDR3 bases: TGTGCCAGCAGCTCCGGGACAGGGTCCCTTTGGGAGCAGTACTTC.

This chain joins TRBV27 and TRBJ1-5, with D possibly being TRBD1 (6 bases). V was cut by 1 base and J by 10 bases, with 17 bases left in between. CDR1 and CDR2 from the germline V gene are MNHEY and SMNVEV (reference sequence). This CDR3 region has 15 residues. The CDR3 nucleotides read TGTGCCAGCAGTTTATATTCGGGCAGGGGACAACCCCAGCATTTT. Translating gives CASSLYSGRGQPQHF.

The chain joins TRBV19 to TRBJ2-2; D possibly uses TRBD1 or TRBD2 (5 bases each). CDR3 size: 14 residues. The V end was cut by 3 bases, the J end by 0 bases, with 5 bases between. The germline CDR1 and CDR2 sequences are LNHDA and SQIVND (reference sequence). The DNA for the CDR3 is TGTGCCAGTAGTATGGGGGCGAACACCGGGGAGCTGTTTTTT. Its translation is CASSMGANTGELFF.

The rearrangement links TRBV7-8 to TRBJ1-2; the D gene is possibly TRBD1 (6 bases). The V end lost 5 bases, the J end lost 4 bases, and 14 bases lay between the germline ends. Looked up from germline, CDR1 is SGHVS and CDR2 is FQNEAQ. The CDR3 has 14 residues. CDR3 protein: CASSPRTAPYGYTF. CDR3 DNA: TGTGCCAGCAGCCCGCGGACAGCGCCCTATGGCTACACCTTC.

The CDR3, as DNA: TGTGCCAGCAGTTCGGTAGCTAACTATGGCTACACCTTC. Translating it yields CASSSVANYGYTF. The chain uses TRBV28 and TRBJ1-2; D unclear. Germline CDR1 is MDHEN and CDR2 is SYDVKM. Trimming took off 4 bases at V and 0 bases at J, with 6 bases between the two ends. The CDR3 has 13 residues.

V usage is TRBV6-5 and J usage is TRBJ2-2, with D hard to call. Germline V gene data show CDR1 as MNHEY and CDR2 as SVGAGI. The CDR3 has 15 amino acids. V lost 0 bases to trimming and J lost 4 bases, with 9 bases between them. CDR3 bases: TGTGCCAGCAGTTACTCGGCGGTCGGCACCGGGGAGCTGTTTTTT. As protein: CASSYSAVGTGELFF.

The chain carries TRBV7-6 and TRBJ1-1, with D hard to call. The CDR3 extends over 14 amino acids. CDR1 and CDR2 from the germline V gene are SGHVS and FNYEAQ. V dropped 5 bases and J dropped 1 base, with 11 bases sitting between them. The CDR3 DNA follows: TGTGCCAGCAGCGCCACGCGAGGGAACACTGAAGCTTTCTTT. It is translated as CASSATRGNTEAFF.

This chain uses TRBV6-5 with TRBJ1-2, with 10 bases fitting TRBD1. From germline, CDR1 is MNHEY and CDR2 SVGAGI. The ends lost 1 base at V and 8 bases at J; junction bases unmatched: 7. The CDR3 is 15 residues long. The CDR3 reads CASSYLGDRGQGYTF. The CDR3, as DNA: TGTGCCAGCAGTTACTTAGGGGACAGGGGACAAGGCTACACCTTC.

This chain uses TRBV9 with TRBJ2-7, with D unclear. CDR1 is SGDLS and CDR2 is YYNGEE in the germline V gene. The CDR3 contains 14 residues. Trimming took 3 bases from V and 6 from J, leaving 16 bases between them. For the CDR3, the DNA is TGTGCCAGCAGCGCTCAACGGACCCCAGGCGAGCAGTACTTC. Amino acid sequence: CASSAQRTPGEQYF.

The chain combines TRBV6-5 with TRBJ2-7, with D possibly being TRBD1 (6 bases). V was trimmed by 8 bases and J by 5 bases, leaving 13 bases between them. The germline V gene encodes CDR1 MNHEY and CDR2 SVGAGI. CDR3 length: 12 residues. CDR3 bases: TGTGCCAGCCGAGACAGGATGAACGAGCAGTACTTC. Its translation: CASRDRMNEQYF.

V and J are TRBV5-1 and TRBJ2-1; D gene unclear. The CDR3 is 16 amino acids. Germline CDR1 and CDR2: SGHRS and YFSETQ. V dropped 0 bases and J dropped 0 bases, with 10 bases sitting between them. The CDR3 reads CASSLEAASSYNEQFF. CDR3 DNA: TGCGCCAGCAGCTTGGAGGCGGCTAGCTCCTACAATGAGCAGTTCTTC.

The CDR3 here is CASRVGGQGSYNSPLHF. The CDR3 bases are TGTGCCAGCAGAGTAGGGGGGCAGGGAAGTTATAATTCACCCCTCCACTTT. This chain joins TRBV11-2 and TRBJ1-6, with D perhaps TRBD1 (6 bases). CDR3 length: 17 residues. Looked up from germline, CDR1 is SGHAT and CDR2 is FQNNGV. Trimming pared 6 bases from V and 4 bases from J, leaving 19 bases between.

The rearrangement joins TRBV6-6 to TRBJ1-1, with D possibly matching TRBD1 (5 bases). Between the trimmed V and J ends, which lost 7 bases and 8 bases, there was a span of 26 bases. The CDR3 is 16 amino acids. Germline-derived CDR1 and CDR2 are MNHNY and SVGAGI (reference sequence). The CDR3 here is CASTSQMAGTEGEAFF. The CDR3 DNA reads as TGTGCCAGCACTTCCCAGATGGCGGGGACGGAGGGGGAAGCTTTCTTT.

This chain links TRBV2 with TRBJ2-7; D is unclear. V was cut by 3 bases and J by 6 bases, with 18 bases left in between. Looked up from germline, CDR1 is SNHLY and CDR2 is FYNNEI. The CDR3 sequence is 15 residues long. The chain's CDR3 is CASSEVLVRSSEQYF. In DNA form, the CDR3 reads TGTGCCAGCAGTGAGGTTCTTGTCAGGTCATCCGAGCAGTACTTC. Using reference TRBV2 and TRBJ2-7 for the parts outside the CDR3, the full variable domain is EPEVTQTPSHQVTQMGQEVILRCVPISNHLYFYWYRQILGQKVEFLVSFYNNEISEKSEIFDDQFSVERPDGSNFTLKIRSTKLEDSAMYFCASSEVLVRSSEQYFGPGTRLTVT.

The chain couples TRBV29-1 to TRBJ1-5, with TRBD1 matching 7 bases. CDR1 is SQVTM, CDR2 ANQGSEA, per germline. The CDR3 sequence is 14 residues long. The CDR3 bases are TGCAGGGCACCTAACAGGGGTTACAATCAGCCCCAGCATTTT. Amino acid sequence: CRAPNRGYNQPQHF.

CDR3 nucleotide sequence: TGTGCCAGCAGCCTTAGCTCCTACGAGCAGTACTTC. This gives the protein CASSLSSYEQYF. The J gene is TRBJ2-7, the V gene TRBV7-2; D call uncertain. With 5 bases removed from V and 0 bases from J, the gap between germline ends came to 5 bases. The CDR3 is 12 amino acids. Germline CDR1 and CDR2: SGHTA and FQGNSA.

The chain carries TRBV4-3 and TRBJ2-4; D might be TRBD1 or TRBD2, each matching 5 bases. This CDR3 has 13 residues. Germline CDR1 LGHNA, CDR2 YSLEER. Trimming cost V 0 bases and J 7 bases, with 7 bases left between them. CDR3 DNA: TGCGCCAGCAGCCAAGATCGGGGCAACATTCAGTACTTC. Translation gives CASSQDRGNIQYF.

CDR3 in DNA: TGTGCCAGCAGCTGGGACGGACTGAACACTGAAGCTTTCTTT. Translated: CASSWDGLNTEAFF. The chain combines TRBV5-5 with TRBJ1-1, with D possibly TRBD1 on 5 matching bases. Germline V lookup: CDR1 SGHKS, CDR2 YYEKEE (reference sequence). This CDR3 has 14 amino acids. Trimming removed 3 bases from V and 0 bases from J, with 9 bases in between. The full variable domain, with the rest looked up from reference TRBV5-5 and TRBJ1-1, is DAGVTQSPTHLIKTRGQQVTLRCSPISGHKSVSWYQQVLGQGPQFIFQYYEKEERGRGNFPDRFSARQFPNYSSELNVNALLLGDSALYLCASSWDGLNTEAFFGQGTRLTVV.

This chain uses TRBV15 with TRBJ1-1; D remains ambiguous. This CDR3 is 13 amino acids long. With 0 bases removed from V and 5 bases from J, the gap between germline ends came to 7 bases. CDR1 and CDR2 (germline): LNHNV, YYDKDF (reference sequence). CDR3 DNA: TGTGCCACCAGCAGAGACGGGCGAACTGAAGCTTTCTTT. As protein: CATSRDGRTEAFF. The entire variable domain, with the rest obtained from reference TRBV15 and TRBJ1-1, is as follows: DAMVIQNPRYQVTQFGKPVTLSCSQTLNHNVMYWYQQKSSQAPKLLFHYYDKDFNNEADTPDNFQSRRPNTSFCFLDIRSPGLGDTAMYLCATSRDGRTEAFFGQGTRLTVV.